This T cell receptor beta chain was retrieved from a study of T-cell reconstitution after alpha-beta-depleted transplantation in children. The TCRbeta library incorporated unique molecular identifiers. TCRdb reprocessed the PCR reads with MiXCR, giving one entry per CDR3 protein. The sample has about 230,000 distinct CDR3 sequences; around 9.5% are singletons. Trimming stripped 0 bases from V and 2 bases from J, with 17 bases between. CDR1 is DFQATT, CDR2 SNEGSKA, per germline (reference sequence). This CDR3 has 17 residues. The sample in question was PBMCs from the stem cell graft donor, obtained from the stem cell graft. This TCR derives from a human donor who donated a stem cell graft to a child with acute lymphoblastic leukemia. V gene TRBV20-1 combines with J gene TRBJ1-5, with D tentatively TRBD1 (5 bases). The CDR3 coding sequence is TGCAGTGCTAGAGACATAAACCAGGGTAGTGGCAATCAGCCCCAGCATTTT. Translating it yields CSARDINQGSGNQPQHF.